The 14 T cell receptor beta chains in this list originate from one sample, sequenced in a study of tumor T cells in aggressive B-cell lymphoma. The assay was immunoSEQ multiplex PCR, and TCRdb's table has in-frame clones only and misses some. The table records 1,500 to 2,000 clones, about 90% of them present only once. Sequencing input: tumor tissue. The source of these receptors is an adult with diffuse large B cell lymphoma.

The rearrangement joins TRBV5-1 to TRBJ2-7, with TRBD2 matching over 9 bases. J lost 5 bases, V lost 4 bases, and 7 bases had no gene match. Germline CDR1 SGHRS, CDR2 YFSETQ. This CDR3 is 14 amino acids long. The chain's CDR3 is CASSGSGRGDEQYF. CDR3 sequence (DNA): TGCGCCAGCAGCGGTAGCGGGAGAGGCGACGAGCAGTACTTC. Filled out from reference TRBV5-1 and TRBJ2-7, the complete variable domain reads KAGVTQTPRYLIKTRGQQVTLSCSPISGHRSVSWYQQTPGQGLQFLFEYFSETQRNKGNFPGRFSGRQFSNSRSEMNVSTLELGDSALYLCASSGSGRGDEQYFGPGTRLTVT.

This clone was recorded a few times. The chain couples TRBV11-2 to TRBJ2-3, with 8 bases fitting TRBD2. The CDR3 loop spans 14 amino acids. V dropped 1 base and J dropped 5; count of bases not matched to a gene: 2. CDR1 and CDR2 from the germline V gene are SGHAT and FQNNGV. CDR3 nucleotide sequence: TGTGCCAGCAGCTTAGCGGGAGGGAAAGATACGCAGTATTTT. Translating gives CASSLAGGKDTQYF.

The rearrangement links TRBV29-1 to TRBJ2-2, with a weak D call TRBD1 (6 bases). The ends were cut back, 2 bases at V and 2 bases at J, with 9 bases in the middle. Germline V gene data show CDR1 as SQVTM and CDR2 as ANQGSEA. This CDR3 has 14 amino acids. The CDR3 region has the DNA TGCAGCGTTGAACCGGGACATAACACCGGGGAGCTGTTTTTT. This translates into CSVEPGHNTGELFF.

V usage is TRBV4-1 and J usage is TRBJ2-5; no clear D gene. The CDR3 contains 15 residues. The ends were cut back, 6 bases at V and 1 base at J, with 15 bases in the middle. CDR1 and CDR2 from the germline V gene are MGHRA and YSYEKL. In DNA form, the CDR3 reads TGCGCCAGCAGGCCGTTCGGGTCTATCCAAGAGACCCAGTACTTC. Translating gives CASRPFGSIQETQYF.

The chain's CDR3 is CASSYTPNTEAFF. Here the CDR3 DNA reads TGTGCCAGCAGTTACACACCAAACACTGAAGCTTTCTTT. The rearrangement joins TRBV6-5 to TRBJ1-1; D gene ambiguous. The V gene's germline CDR1 is MNHEY and CDR2 SVGAGI. Trimming stripped 2 bases from V and 2 bases from J, with 6 bases between. The CDR3 extends over 13 amino acids.

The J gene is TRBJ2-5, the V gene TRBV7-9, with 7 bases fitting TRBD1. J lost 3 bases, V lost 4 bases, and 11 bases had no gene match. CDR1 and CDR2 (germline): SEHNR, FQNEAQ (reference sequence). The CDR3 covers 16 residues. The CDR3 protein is CASSSRQGVPKETQYF. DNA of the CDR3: TGTGCCAGCAGCTCAAGACAGGGAGTGCCCAAAGAGACCCAGTACTTC.

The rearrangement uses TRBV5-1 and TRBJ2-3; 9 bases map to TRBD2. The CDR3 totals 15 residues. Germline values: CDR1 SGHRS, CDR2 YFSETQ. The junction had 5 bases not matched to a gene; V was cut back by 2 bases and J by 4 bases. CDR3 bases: TGCGCCAGCAGCTTAGTTAGCGGGAGCGCAGATACGCAGTATTTT. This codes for CASSLVSGSADTQYF.

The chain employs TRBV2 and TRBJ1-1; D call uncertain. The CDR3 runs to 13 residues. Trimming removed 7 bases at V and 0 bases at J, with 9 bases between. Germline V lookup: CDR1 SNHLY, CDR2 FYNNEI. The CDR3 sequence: CASTHPMNTEAFF. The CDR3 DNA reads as TGTGCCAGCACACATCCCATGAACACTGAAGCTTTCTTT.

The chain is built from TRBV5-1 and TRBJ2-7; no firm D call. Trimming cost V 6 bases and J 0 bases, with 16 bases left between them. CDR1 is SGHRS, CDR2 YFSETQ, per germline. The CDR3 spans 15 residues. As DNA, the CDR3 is TGCGCCAGCACTCGGTCCCCGATGAGCTCCTACGAGCAGTACTTC. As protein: CASTRSPMSSYEQYF. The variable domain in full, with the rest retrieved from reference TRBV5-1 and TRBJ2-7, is KAGVTQTPRYLIKTRGQQVTLSCSPISGHRSVSWYQQTPGQGLQFLFEYFSETQRNKGNFPGRFSGRQFSNSRSEMNVSTLELGDSALYLCASTRSPMSSYEQYFGPGTRLTVT.

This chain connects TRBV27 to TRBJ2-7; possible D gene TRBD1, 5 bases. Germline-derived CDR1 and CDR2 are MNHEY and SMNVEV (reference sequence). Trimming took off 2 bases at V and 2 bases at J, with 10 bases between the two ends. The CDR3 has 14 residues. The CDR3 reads CASSLGRAPYEQYF. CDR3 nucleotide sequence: TGTGCCAGCAGTTTAGGCAGGGCCCCCTACGAGCAGTACTTC.

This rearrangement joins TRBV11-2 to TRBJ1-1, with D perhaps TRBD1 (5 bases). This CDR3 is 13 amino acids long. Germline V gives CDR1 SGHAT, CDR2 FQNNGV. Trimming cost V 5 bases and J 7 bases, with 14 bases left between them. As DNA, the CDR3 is TGTGCCAGCAGCCTCATAATCCAGGGTGAAGCTTTCTTT. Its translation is CASSLIIQGEAFF. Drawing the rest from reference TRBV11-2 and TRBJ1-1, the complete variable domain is EAGVAQSPRYKIIEKRQSVAFWCNPISGHATLYWYQQILGQGPKLLIQFQNNGVVDDSQLPKDRFSAERLKGVDSTLKIQPAKLEDSAVYLCASSLIIQGEAFFGQGTRLTVV.

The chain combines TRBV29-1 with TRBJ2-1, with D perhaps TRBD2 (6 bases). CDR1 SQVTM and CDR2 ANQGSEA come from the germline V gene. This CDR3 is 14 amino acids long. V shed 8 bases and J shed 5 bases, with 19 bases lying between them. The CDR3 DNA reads TGCAGCATTCCCTTGGGACTCCGCGACAATGAGCAGTTCTTC. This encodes CSIPLGLRDNEQFF.

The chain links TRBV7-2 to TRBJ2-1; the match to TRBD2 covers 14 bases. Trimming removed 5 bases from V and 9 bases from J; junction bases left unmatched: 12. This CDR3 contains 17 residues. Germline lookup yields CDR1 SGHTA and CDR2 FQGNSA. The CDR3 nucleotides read TGTGCCAGCAGCCCAAGACTAGCGGGAGGGCATCGGGGTGAGCAGTTCTTC. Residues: CASSPRLAGGHRGEQFF.

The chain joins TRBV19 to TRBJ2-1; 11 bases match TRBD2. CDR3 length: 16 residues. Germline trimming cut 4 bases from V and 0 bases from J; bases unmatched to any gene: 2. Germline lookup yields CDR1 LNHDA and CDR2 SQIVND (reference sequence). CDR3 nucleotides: TGTGCCAGTAGTACGACTAGCGGGGTCTCCTACAATGAGCAGTTCTTC. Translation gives CASSTTSGVSYNEQFF.